This TCR beta chain was sequenced for a study of chemoradiotherapy in HPV16-positive cancers (dated 2022 in TCRdb). Study-wide context: Candidate HPV-specific T-cell clones and common TCR motifs were defined by functional T-cell assays performed on cells from a couple of HPV16-positive patients. Whether T-cell immunity against the HPV oncoproteins E6 and E7 changes during chemoradiotherapy and whether survival is affected by this immunity were examined in the study. The candidate HPV-specific TCRs and motifs were then tracked in TCR repertoires from more than 85 patients with HPV-related cancers.

The CDR3 numbers 18 residues from cysteine through phenylalanine. Just CDR3 DNA is preserved here, 54 bases in frame from base 1. The germline V gene sets CDR1 to SGHNT and CDR2 to YENEEA. V was cut back by 5 bases and J by 4 bases, leaving a gap of 21 bases between them. Study-wide conclusions, independent of this receptor: Expansion of candidate HPV-specific clones and E7-related TCR motifs was observed in the tumor microenvironment during treatment, whereas no such expansion was observed for non-HPV-specific T cells. The functional definition of HPV-specific T cells was derived from only a couple of HPV16-positive patients, and the survival association was reported for HPV16-positive patients. Improved recurrence-free survival in HPV16-positive patients was associated with expansion of HPV-responsive T cells during chemoradiotherapy.

The method behind the library was the immunoSEQ multiplex PCR assay. As stored in TCRdb, this immuneACCESS dataset retains in-frame rearrangements with V and J assigned. A fraction of the clones does not appear; measured against another copy, unresolved V genes explain less than half of the discrepancy, and the remainder lacks a known reason. Recorded for this sample are approximately 52,000 clones; roughly nine tenths of them occurred a single time. More than 3% of the sample lies in the top ten. About this clone itself: What antigen it recognizes has not been identified. Within one base of it there is no much larger clone, and no base qualities were kept.

Repertoires were sampled repeatedly over the course of chemoradiotherapy so that clonal expansion in the tumor microenvironment could be followed. The chain joins TRBV11-3 to TRBJ2-6, with the D segment identity uncertain. The clonotype originates from a human donor with HPV-associated anogenital cancer. The sequenced sample was blood, obtained from a patient who underwent chemoradiotherapy. In nucleotides, the sequence is TGTGCCAGCAGCCCAGGACCGCTATCAACGAGCGGGGCCAACGTCCTGACTTTC. Translated, it gives CASSPGPLSTSGANVLTF. Where the CDR3 stops, the reference TRBV11-3 and TRBJ2-6 genes take over; the full variable domain is EAGVVQSPRYKIIEKKQPVAFWCNPISGHNTLYWYLQNLGQGPELLIRYENEEAVDDSQLPKDRFSAERLKGVDSTLKIQPAELGDSAVYLCASSPGPLSTSGANVLTFGAGSRLTVL.